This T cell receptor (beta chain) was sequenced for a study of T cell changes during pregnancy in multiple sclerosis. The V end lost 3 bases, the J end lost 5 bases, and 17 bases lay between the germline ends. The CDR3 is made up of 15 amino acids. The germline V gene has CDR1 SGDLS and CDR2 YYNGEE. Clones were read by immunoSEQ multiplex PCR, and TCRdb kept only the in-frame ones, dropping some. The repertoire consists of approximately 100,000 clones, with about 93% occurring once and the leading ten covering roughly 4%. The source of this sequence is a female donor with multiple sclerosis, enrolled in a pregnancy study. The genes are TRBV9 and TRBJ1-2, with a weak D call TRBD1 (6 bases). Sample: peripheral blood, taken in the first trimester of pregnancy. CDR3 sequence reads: CASSAGGDSLYGYTF. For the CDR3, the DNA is TGTGCCAGCAGCGCGGGGGGCGACAGCCTTTATGGCTACACCTTC.